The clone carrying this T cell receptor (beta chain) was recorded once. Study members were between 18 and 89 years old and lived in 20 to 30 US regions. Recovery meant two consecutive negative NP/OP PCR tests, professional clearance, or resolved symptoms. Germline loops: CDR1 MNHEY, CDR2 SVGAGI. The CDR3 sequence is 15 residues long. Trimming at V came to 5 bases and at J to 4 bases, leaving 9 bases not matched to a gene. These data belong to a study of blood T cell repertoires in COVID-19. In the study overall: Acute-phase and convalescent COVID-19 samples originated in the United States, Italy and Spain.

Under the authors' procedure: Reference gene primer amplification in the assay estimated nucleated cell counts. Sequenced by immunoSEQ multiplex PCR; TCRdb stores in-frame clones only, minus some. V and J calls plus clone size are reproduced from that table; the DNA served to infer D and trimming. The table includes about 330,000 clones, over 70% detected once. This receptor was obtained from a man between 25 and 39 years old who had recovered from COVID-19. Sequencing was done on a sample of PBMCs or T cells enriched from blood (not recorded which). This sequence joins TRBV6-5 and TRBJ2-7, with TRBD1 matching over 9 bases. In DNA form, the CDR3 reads TGTGCCAGCAGTAGGGCCGGACAGGGGATTTACGAGCAGTACTTC. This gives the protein CASSRAGQGIYEQYF.